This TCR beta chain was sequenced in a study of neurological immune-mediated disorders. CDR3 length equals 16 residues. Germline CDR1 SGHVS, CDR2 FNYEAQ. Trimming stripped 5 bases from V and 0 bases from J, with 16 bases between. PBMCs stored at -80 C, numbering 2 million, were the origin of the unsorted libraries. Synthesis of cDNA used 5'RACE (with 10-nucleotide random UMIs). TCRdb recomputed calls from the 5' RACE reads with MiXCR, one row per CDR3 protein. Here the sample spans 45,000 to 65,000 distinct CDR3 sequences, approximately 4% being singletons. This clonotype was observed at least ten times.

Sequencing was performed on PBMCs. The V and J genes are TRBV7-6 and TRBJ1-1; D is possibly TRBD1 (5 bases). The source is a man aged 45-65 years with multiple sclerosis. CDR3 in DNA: TGTGCCAGCAGCCCCCAGACATCAGGGATGAACACTGAAGCTTTCTTT. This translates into CASSPQTSGMNTEAFF.